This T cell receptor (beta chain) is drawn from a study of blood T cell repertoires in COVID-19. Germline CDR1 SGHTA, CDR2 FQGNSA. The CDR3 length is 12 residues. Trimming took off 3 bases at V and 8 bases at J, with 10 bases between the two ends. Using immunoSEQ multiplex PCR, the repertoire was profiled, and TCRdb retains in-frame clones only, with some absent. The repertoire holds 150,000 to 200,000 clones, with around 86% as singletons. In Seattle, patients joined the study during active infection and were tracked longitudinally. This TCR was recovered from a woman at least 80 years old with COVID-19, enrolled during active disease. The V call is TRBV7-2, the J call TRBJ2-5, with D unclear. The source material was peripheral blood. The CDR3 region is CASSFPQSTQYF. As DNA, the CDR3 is TGTGCCAGCAGCTTTCCCCAGTCCACCCAGTACTTC.